This entry lists 18 T cell receptor beta chains sequenced from one sample in a study of T cell responses to AZD1222 COVID-19 vaccine. Some clones are missing from TCRdb's copy, which holds only in-frame ones; the method was immunoSEQ multiplex PCR. Of under 150,000 clones listed, about 92% are singletons. Here the sequenced sample was peripheral blood, taken on day 0 of AZD1222 vaccination. These receptors came from an adult in good health.

The chain is built from TRBV5-5 and TRBJ2-7; 10 nucleotides agree with TRBD1. The V gene's germline CDR1 is SGHKS and CDR2 YYEKEE (reference sequence). J gave up 6 bases and V 5 bases, and 8 bases lay outside the gene matches. The CDR3 has 14 amino acids. CDR3 in amino acids: CASSRPGTGVEQYF. The CDR3 nucleotides are TGTGCCAGCAGTCGTCCCGGGACAGGGGTCGAGCAGTACTTC. Combining the CDR3 with reference TRBV5-5 and TRBJ2-7 gives the whole variable domain DAGVTQSPTHLIKTRGQQVTLRCSPISGHKSVSWYQQVLGQGPQFIFQYYEKEERGRGNFPDRFSARQFPNYSSELNVNALLLGDSALYLCASSRPGTGVEQYFGPGTRLTVT.

V gene TRBV7-2 combines with J gene TRBJ2-7, with 11 bases lining up with TRBD2. CDR1 SGHTA and CDR2 FQGNSA come from the germline V gene. The CDR3 has 15 residues. Trimming cost V 5 bases and J 4 bases; bases outside gene matches: 7. CDR3 nucleotides: TGTGCCAGCAGCCTTGGACTAGCGGGCTTATACGAGCAGTACTTC. It is translated as CASSLGLAGLYEQYF. The entire variable domain, with the rest obtained from reference TRBV7-2 and TRBJ2-7, is as follows: GAGVSQSPSNKVTEKGKDVELRCDPISGHTALYWYRQSLGQGLEFLIYFQGNSAPDKSGLPSDRFSAERTGGSVSTLTIQRTQQEDSAVYLCASSLGLAGLYEQYFGPGTRLTVT.

J is TRBJ2-5 and V is TRBV11-2; 7 bases map to TRBD1. Losses at the gene ends were 5 bases for V and 5 bases for J; bases not matched to a gene: 11. From germline, CDR1 is SGHAT and CDR2 FQNNGV. The CDR3 has 15 amino acids. The CDR3 is CASSTHTGVGETQYF. CDR3 DNA sequence: TGTGCCAGCAGCACCCACACAGGGGTGGGGGAGACCCAGTACTTC.

The chain employs TRBV6-5 and TRBJ2-7, with D possibly matching TRBD2 (6 bases). V was trimmed by 4 bases and J by 0 bases, leaving 16 bases between them. This CDR3 region has 16 residues. Germline CDR1 reads MNHEY; CDR2 reads SVGAGI. For the CDR3, the DNA is TGTGCCAGCAGTTGGTCTAGCGACGACAGCTCCTACGAGCAGTACTTC. This encodes CASSWSSDDSSYEQYF.

The chain's CDR3 is CASSASGVYEQYF. CDR3 nucleotides: TGTGCCAGTAGTGCTAGCGGGGTCTACGAGCAGTACTTC. V is TRBV19 and J is TRBJ2-7, with TRBD2 matching over 9 bases. V was clipped by 5 bases and J by 3 bases; unmatched bases: 2. The length of the CDR3 is 13 residues. The germline V gene has CDR1 LNHDA and CDR2 SQIVND (reference sequence).

This clone was found once. The chain employs TRBV5-8 and TRBJ1-1; D is unresolved. Deletions cut 2 bases from V and 10 bases from J, with 6 bases between. Germline CDR1 reads SGHTS; CDR2 reads YDEGEE. The CDR3 has 10 amino acids. The CDR3 sequence: CASSFDGAFF. In nucleotides, the CDR3 is TGTGCCAGCAGCTTTGACGGAGCTTTCTTT.

CDR3: CASSSLAAADTQYF. The CDR3 nucleotides are TGTGCCAGCAGCTCACTAGCGGCCGCAGATACGCAGTATTTT. The chain is built from TRBV5-6 and TRBJ2-3; 8 bases agree with TRBD2. This CDR3 region has 14 residues. V lost 3 bases and J lost 4; bases outside the gene matches: 4. Germline CDR1 is SGHDT and CDR2 is YYEEEE.

The gene calls are TRBV12-3 or TRBV12-4 and TRBJ1-5; a weak D match, TRBD1 (6 bases). Trimming removed 7 bases at V and 0 bases at J, with 7 bases between. This CDR3 contains 13 residues. The CDR3 protein is CASKGGSNQPQHF. The DNA of the CDR3 is TGTGCCAGCAAAGGGGGTAGCAATCAGCCCCAGCATTTT.

The V and J genes are TRBV19 and TRBJ2-5; TRBD1 might be the D (5 bases). Germline V gene sequence: CDR1 LNHDA, CDR2 SQIVND (reference sequence). The CDR3 extends over 15 amino acids. Between the trimmed V and J ends, which lost 5 bases and 5 bases, there was a span of 18 bases. This CDR3 is CASSFRPGSKETQYF. The CDR3 DNA reads TGTGCCAGTAGTTTCCGACCAGGGTCCAAGGAGACCCAGTACTTC.

The V gene is TRBV4-2, the J gene TRBJ2-1; 9 bases line up with TRBD2. The V gene end was trimmed by 4 bases and the J gene end by 2 bases; junction bases not matched to a gene: 6. Germline V gene data show CDR1 as LGHNA and CDR2 as YNFKEQ. This CDR3 contains 16 residues. CDR3 amino acids: CASSLLAGSPYNEQFF. The CDR3, as DNA: TGTGCCAGCAGCCTGCTAGCGGGATCTCCCTACAATGAGCAGTTCTTC.

The chain combines TRBV3-1 (or the pseudogene TRBV3-2) with TRBJ1-2, with no clear D. Germline CDR1 and CDR2: LGHDT and YNNKEL (reference sequence). The CDR3 loop spans 14 amino acids. V was clipped by 4 bases and J by 0 bases, with 9 bases between them. The CDR3, as DNA: TGTGCCAGCAGCCGGAGCGAGGCTAACTATGGCTACACCTTC. It specifies CASSRSEANYGYTF.

The chain employs TRBV4-3 and TRBJ1-6, with D possibly TRBD1 on 5 matching bases. This CDR3 region has 16 residues. The V end was cut by 4 bases, the J end by 9 bases, with 19 bases between. Germline V gives CDR1 LGHNA, CDR2 YSLEER. As DNA, the CDR3 is TGCGCCAGCAGCCTAGAAGGTGGCAGGGATAGTTCACCCCTCCACTTT. This sequence encodes CASSLEGGRDSSPLHF.

The chain joins TRBV9 to TRBJ1-3; D possibly corresponds to TRBD1 (5 bases). CDR1 and CDR2 from the germline V gene are SGDLS and YYNGEE. The CDR3 is made up of 16 amino acids. V lost 0 bases, J lost 1 base, and 11 bases lay in between. This chain's CDR3 is CASSVEGAGSGNTIYF. CDR3 nucleotides: TGTGCCAGCAGCGTAGAAGGGGCCGGGTCTGGAAACACCATATATTTT.

The rearrangement uses TRBV4-1 and TRBJ2-3; 8 positions agree with TRBD1. Germline V gene data show CDR1 as MGHRA and CDR2 as YSYEKL. The CDR3 length is 16 residues. V trimming: 4 bases; J trimming: 3 bases; junction bases outside the gene matches: 9. CDR3 sequence reads: CASSRLTGERTDTQYF. The CDR3 coding sequence is TGCGCCAGCAGCCGGCTGACAGGGGAGAGGACAGATACGCAGTATTTT.

The CDR3 region has the DNA TGCGCCAGCAGCTTGGATCGGAGCTTCGGGGAGCTGTTTTTT. Its protein is CASSLDRSFGELFF. The V gene is TRBV5-1, the J gene TRBJ2-2; D gene ambiguous. The length of the CDR3 is 14 residues. The germline V gene encodes CDR1 SGHRS and CDR2 YFSETQ. V lost 0 bases and J 7 bases, leaving 10 bases between the germline ends.

J is TRBJ2-7 and V is TRBV5-1; 9 nucleotides agree with TRBD2. Germline values: CDR1 SGHRS, CDR2 YFSETQ. The CDR3 has 14 amino acids. V lost 1 base, J lost 5 bases, and 4 bases stayed unmatched. CDR3 DNA: TGCGCCAGCAGCTTGACAGCGGGAGGCCACGAGCAGTACTTC. It yields the protein CASSLTAGGHEQYF.

The gene calls are TRBV19 and TRBJ2-6; D not certain. V lost 4 bases and J lost 2, with 6 bases in between. From germline, CDR1 is LNHDA and CDR2 SQIVND (reference sequence). The CDR3 is made up of 14 amino acids. The CDR3 sequence is CASSNVAGANVLTF. The CDR3, as DNA: TGTGCCAGTAGTAACGTGGCTGGGGCCAACGTCCTGACTTTC.

This rearrangement joins TRBV9 to TRBJ1-1; D unclear. CDR1 and CDR2 (germline): SGDLS, YYNGEE. The CDR3 sequence is 13 residues long. V lost 3 bases and J lost 0, with 6 bases in between. The DNA for the CDR3 is TGTGCCAGCAGCGCGGCATTGAACACTGAAGCTTTCTTT. This gives the protein CASSAALNTEAFF.